This T cell receptor beta chain is drawn from a study of shared clonotypes between healthy human individuals. Turning to this clone: The antigen is not known.

Study-level results: What naive subsets generally showed was a larger estimated richness than memory subsets showed.

Trimming cost V 0 bases and J 4 bases, with 9 bases left between them. Germline V gives CDR1 ENHRY, CDR2 SYGVKD. The CDR3 is 14 amino acids. Naive CD8 cells lacked CD45RO, underwent positive selection for CCR7 and left out terminally differentiated effector memory CD45RA+ cells. The test was conducted at deep level. Measured with immunoSEQ multiplex PCR; TCRdb has only the in-frame clones, and not every one. The data show roughly 2.1 million clones, just over 90% seen once. The V call is TRBV10-3, the J call TRBJ1-1; D is unresolved. Sequenced material: naive CD8+ T cells from PBMCs. This receptor was obtained from a man aged 18-30 years in good health. Some clones in this sample may be carry-over from other donors' samples. The CDR3: CAISESPDGTEAFF. The CDR3 nucleotides are TGTGCCATCAGTGAGTCGCCAGACGGCACTGAAGCTTTCTTT.